This TCR beta chain was recorded in a study of CD8+ T cells in alopecia areata. Regarding the study as a whole: Many expanded lesional clones remained in scalp and blood on tofacitinib.

The sample's treatment: oral pan-JAK inhibitor, 5-10 mg twice daily. Sequencing relied on a cDNA template that was reverse transcribed from extracted RNA. The assay was immunoSEQ multiplex PCR, and TCRdb's table has in-frame clones only and misses some. Here the sample spans roughly 190,000 clones, 50% to 70% being singletons. The CDR3 covers 14 residues. Germline V gene lookup returns CDR1 LNHNV and CDR2 YYDKDF (reference sequence). V was clipped by 8 bases and J by 0 bases; unmatched bases: 3. This clone was seen just once. The antigen remains undetermined. The chain couples TRBV15 to TRBJ2-5; 10 positions agree with TRBD1. Sequences were derived from CD4+ T cells sorted from blood, sampled between weeks 49 and 50, from a patient treated with tofacitinib. The sequence came from a human donor with alopecia areata. The chain's CDR3 is CATEGTGDQETQYF. The CDR3 DNA is TGTGCCACCGAAGGGACAGGGGACCAAGAGACCCAGTACTTC.